This T cell receptor delta chain is from a study of Vδ1+ human thymocytes. Points from the study as a whole: Thymic delta-chain repertoires held roughly 18% Vdelta2 sequences and few Vdelta3, despite high sort purity. Thymic TRG and TRD repertoires appeared highly polyclonal.

CDR1 TSWWSYY and CDR2 QGS come from the germline V gene. This CDR3 comprises 25 residues. Comment on this clone: Its antigen is currently unknown. The junction departs from the called germline gene at one end, perhaps through a read error.

Alphabeta T cells were depleted, then CD3+ Vdelta1+ Vdelta2- thymocytes were FACS-sorted. Between roughly 98% and 99.6% of sorted thymocytes were Vdelta1+. Sequences come from RNA converted to cDNA by reverse transcription. CDR3 amplicons came from multiplex PCR with pooled V-gene forward and constant-region reverse primers. TCRdb reanalysed the multiplex PCR reads with CATT. This table has tens of thousands of delta-chain clones, 8.1% appearing once. The sample comprised Vdelta1+ gamma-delta thymocytes from the thymus. The subset: FACS-sorted CD3+ TCRalphabeta- TCRVdelta1+ TCRVdelta2- thymocytes. This TCR derives from a child less than two years old who had congenital heart surgery. The chain employs TRDV1 and TRDJ1; 7 bases are shared with TRDD2. DNA for the CDR3: TGTGCTCTTGGGAAACTCTTACTTCCTAGGTCGTACTGGCCGGCTTCTTTGGGGTACACCGATAAACTCATCTTT. Protein product: CALGKLLLPRSYWPASLGYTDKLIF.